The rows below give T cell receptor beta chains drawn from one sample of a study of blood T cell repertoires in COVID-19. Repertoires were generated with immunoSEQ multiplex PCR, while TCRdb's copy carries only in-frame clones and drops some. The profile shows 200,000 to 250,000 clones, 85% to 90% of them singletons. Sequenced material: peripheral blood. These receptors were taken from a woman between 55 and 75 years old with acute or convalescent COVID-19. CDR3s include the opening cysteine and the closing phenylalanine or tryptophan. D genes are given only for firm matches. The size field is filled for only some rows; it gives once, few, many or a size class.

TRBD1	.	TRBJ2-6	TRBV5-4	CASIHGTGRKLSGANVLTF	TGTGCCAGCATTCACGGGACAGGGCGAAAACTATCTGGGGCCAACGTCCTGACTTTC
TRBD1	once	TRBJ1-2	TRBV18	CASSPGTGPYGYTF	TGTGCCAGCTCACCCGGGACAGGCCCCTATGGCTACACCTTC
.	.	TRBJ1-1	TRBV5-4	CASSLPGRTEAFF	TGTGCCAGCAGCCTCCCAGGGAGGACTGAAGCTTTCTTT
TRBD2	.	TRBJ2-1	TRBV28	CASSLVSGSPEQFF	TGTGCCAGCAGTTTAGTAAGCGGGAGTCCTGAGCAGTTCTTC
.	.	TRBJ2-7	TRBV19	CASSIADSPYEQYF	TGTGCCAGTAGTATAGCCGACAGCCCCTACGAGCAGTACTTC
TRBD1	.	TRBJ1-2	TRBV11-2	CASSLDSDRANYGYTF	TGTGCCAGCAGCTTAGATTCAGACAGGGCTAACTATGGCTACACCTTC
.	.	TRBJ1-1	TRBV18	CASSVQGKTEAFF	TGTGCCAGCTCGGTGCAGGGAAAGACTGAAGCTTTCTTT
.	.	TRBJ1-1	TRBV29-1	CSVGRGNTEAFF	TGCAGCGTTGGCAGGGGGAACACTGAAGCTTTCTTT
.	.	TRBJ1-2	TRBV6-1	CASSEVLGSLGSGYGYTF	TGTGCCAGCAGTGAAGTTCTCGGTAGTTTGGGGTCAGGGTATGGCTACACCTTC
.	.	TRBJ2-7	TRBV3-1/TRBV3-2	CASSPSSSYEQYF	TGTGCCAGCAGCCCCTCCTCTAGCTATGAGCAGTACTTC